This TCR beta chain is from a study of CD8 T cells in ankylosing spondylitis (dated by TCRdb to the late 2010s). Regarding the complete study: The study profiled T cell receptor beta repertoires in healthy donors and ankylosing spondylitis patients to find disease-linked TCR variants. In total, the full study cohort was made up of roughly 110 healthy donors and approximately 27 ankylosing spondylitis patients. Samples of peripheral blood were taken, and for ankylosing spondylitis patients, synovial fluid was collected as well.

Including cysteine and phenylalanine, the CDR3 has 15 amino acids. Just CDR3 DNA is preserved here, 45 bases in frame from base 1. The germline V gene (reference sequence) specifies DFQATT as CDR1 and SNEGSKA as CDR2. V is reduced by 0 bases and J by 7 bases, leaving a spacing of 18 bases between them. This clonotype was observed a few times. This receptor's antigen is unknown. No base quality information exists; no much larger clone differs at one position. Here is what the overall study found, with its caveats: Some TCR beta motif variants had previously been reported in synovial fluid and blood of reactive arthritis patients, which suggested common disease-initiation mechanisms. The disease-linked clones showed a CD8+ phenotype and occurred at relatively low frequencies in peripheral blood. Significant enrichment of the disease-linked clones was reported in matched synovial fluid samples from ankylosing spondylitis patients. Blood from ankylosing spondylitis patients appeared to be characterized by a TCR beta motif made up of about 8 highly homologous amino acid variants.

Sequencing relied on an Illumina HiSeq 2500. TCR beta libraries were prepared by quantitative 5'-RACE with molecular barcodes. The authors processed their data as follows. A new computational method based on a probabilistic model of VDJ rearrangement was used to identify disease-linked TCR variants. TCRdb redid the processing of the public reads, applying fastp at Q25 and MiXCR, and retained in-frame beta chains. Each CDR3 protein appears once, grouped with its most common genes and DNA. The V and J calls shown here were made by TCRdb, not taken from the authors' results. The sample yields more than 600,000 distinct CDR3 sequences; around 20% were counted once. Jointly, the top ten make up 19% of the sample.

Sample: blood, either unsorted or a sorted T cell fraction (not recorded which). In this chain, TRBV20-1 is recombined with TRBJ1-2; TRBD1 is a weak D gene call, 5 bases matching. The sequence came from a male donor with ankylosing spondylitis. The sequence in DNA is TGCAGTGCTAGAGATTTCCAGGGCGATGATGGTGGCTACACCTTC. The translation is CSARDFQGDDGGYTF.